The 31 T cell receptor beta chains reported below all come from one sample, sequenced in a study of long-term antiretroviral therapy in people with HIV (dated by TCRdb to 2021 to 2024). The immunoSEQ hsTCRB v3.0 assay was used at survey level resolution for TRB variable region sequencing. Drawn from immuneACCESS, this table holds only the in-frame rearrangements with V and J called that TCRdb kept. Clones are partly lost; checked studies trace under half to an unresolved V gene and leave the rest unexplained. The sample table lists around 30,000 clones, about 85% of them with a count of one. Under 15% of the sample comes from the top ten. The sequences come from unsorted PBMCs, collected 1.1 years after starting antiretroviral therapy. All receptors come from a man younger than 35 with HIV.

The rearrangement joins TRBV5-1 to TRBJ1-1; 7 nucleotides align to TRBD1. Germline V gene data show CDR1 as SGHRS and CDR2 as YFSETQ. CDR3 length: 15 amino acids. The trim removed 4 bases at V and 1 base at J, leaving 7 bases unmatched. This CDR3 is CASSDDRAGNTEAFF. The CDR3 coding sequence is TGCGCCAGCAGCGATGACAGGGCCGGGAACACTGAAGCTTTCTTT.

This clone came up once. The V gene is TRBV28, the J gene TRBJ2-5, with 9 bases lining up with TRBD1. This CDR3 region has 16 residues. Germline trimming cut 5 bases from V and 2 bases from J; bases unmatched to any gene: 9. Germline loops: CDR1 MDHEN, CDR2 SYDVKM. Here the CDR3 reads CASSIIPGQGQETQYF. The DNA for the CDR3 is TGTGCCAGCAGTATAATCCCGGGACAGGGACAAGAGACCCAGTACTTC.

The chain joins TRBV2 to TRBJ2-2, with 15 bases aligning to TRBD2. Germline V lookup: CDR1 SNHLY, CDR2 FYNNEI. Losses at the gene ends were 6 bases for V and 7 bases for J; bases not matched to a gene: 6. The CDR3 runs to 16 residues. The CDR3 DNA is TGTGCCAGCAGGGAGGGACTAGCGGGAGGCTACGGGGAGCTGTTTTTT. This codes for CASREGLAGGYGELFF.

V usage is TRBV9 and J usage is TRBJ2-7; 8 nucleotides agree with TRBD2. J gave up 0 bases and V 6 bases, and 11 bases lay outside the gene matches. This CDR3 region has 16 residues. Looked up from germline, CDR1 is SGDLS and CDR2 is YYNGEE. The CDR3 sequence: CASTPGSGGSSYEQYF. CDR3 bases: TGTGCCAGCACCCCGGGGAGCGGGGGCAGCTCCTACGAGCAGTACTTC.

The gene calls are TRBV6-1 and TRBJ1-4, with 8 bases identical to TRBD1. The V segment lost 6 bases and the J segment 8 bases; nucleotides outside the gene matches: 8. Germline lookup yields CDR1 MNHNS and CDR2 SASEGT. The CDR3 has 14 amino acids. CDR3 residues: CASRKQGESEKLFF. The DNA for the CDR3 is TGTGCCAGCAGAAAACAGGGGGAATCGGAAAAACTGTTTTTT.

The chain links TRBV27 to TRBJ2-1, with TRBD2 as a possible D gene (7 bases). Trimming pared 3 bases from V and 5 bases from J, leaving 20 bases between. The CDR3 is 17 amino acids. CDR1 is MNHEY and CDR2 is SMNVEV in the germline V gene (reference sequence). The CDR3 sequence is CASSFVGGIGGNNEQFF. CDR3 in DNA: TGTGCCAGCAGTTTCGTGGGAGGGATAGGGGGGAACAATGAGCAGTTCTTC.

The chain couples TRBV4-2 to TRBJ1-2; no clear D gene. V lost 0 bases, J lost 6 bases, and 14 bases lay in between. The CDR3 runs 15 residues. Germline V gene sequence: CDR1 LGHNA, CDR2 YNFKEQ. This CDR3 reads CASSQDTKGIHGYTF. CDR3 coding DNA: TGTGCCAGCAGCCAAGATACTAAAGGGATCCATGGCTACACCTTC.

This chain uses TRBV6-1 with TRBJ2-7; 7 nucleotides match TRBD2. V gave up 3 bases and J gave up 3 bases; unmatched junction bases: 2. The CDR3 length is 13 residues. Germline V gene lookup returns CDR1 MNHNS and CDR2 SASEGT. The CDR3 reads CASSDAGVYEQYF. Here the CDR3 DNA reads TGTGCCAGCAGTGATGCGGGAGTCTACGAGCAGTACTTC.

This clone has just a few counts. The rearrangement links TRBV9 to TRBJ1-5; D gene unclear. Trimming took 0 bases from V and 3 from J, leaving 7 bases between them. The germline CDR1 and CDR2 sequences are SGDLS and YYNGEE. This CDR3 has 14 residues. The CDR3, as DNA: TGTGCCAGCAGCGTAGGAGGCGCCAATCAGCCCCAGCATTTT. Its translation is CASSVGGANQPQHF.

The rearrangement links TRBV28 to TRBJ2-4; D possibly corresponds to TRBD2 (6 bases). Germline V CDR1 and CDR2: MDHEN, SYDVKM. This CDR3 has 15 amino acids. V was trimmed by 2 bases and J by 1 base, leaving 9 bases between them. The CDR3 loop reads CASSLRGGAKNIQYF. CDR3 DNA sequence: TGTGCCAGCAGTTTAAGAGGAGGGGCCAAAAACATTCAGTACTTC.

The chain couples TRBV4-3 to TRBJ2-1; perhaps D is TRBD1 or TRBD2 (5 bases each). CDR1 is LGHNA and CDR2 is YSLEER in the germline V gene. The V and J ends lost 3 bases and 8 bases respectively, with 14 bases between them. The CDR3 is made up of 14 amino acids. CDR3 sequence: CASSHQSGGDEQFF. In DNA form, the CDR3 reads TGCGCCAGCAGCCACCAAAGTGGGGGTGATGAGCAGTTCTTC.

This clone was seen a single time. This sequence joins TRBV11-2 and TRBJ2-7, with 9 bases lining up with TRBD1. Germline CDR1 SGHAT, CDR2 FQNNGV. V lost 2 bases to trimming and J lost 7 bases; unmatched junction nucleotides: 6. The CDR3 length is 14 residues. CDR3 sequence: CASSLKGQGWEQYF. CDR3 nucleotide sequence: TGTGCCAGCAGCTTAAAGGGACAGGGATGGGAGCAGTACTTC.

The chain recombines TRBV18 with TRBJ2-7, with D perhaps matching TRBD1 (6 bases). V was trimmed by 6 bases and J by 6 bases, leaving 15 bases between them. The CDR3 contains 13 residues. The germline gives CDR1 KGHSH, CDR2 LQKENI. The CDR3, as DNA: TGTGCCAGCTCGCTACCTATGGGGGCCGAGCAGTACTTC. Protein: CASSLPMGAEQYF.

The chain uses TRBV29-1 and TRBJ1-3, with D unresolved. This CDR3 is built from 14 residues. Trimming took 4 bases from V and 0 from J, leaving 10 bases between them. Germline V gives CDR1 SQVTM, CDR2 ANQGSEA. This CDR3 is CSVVMAGSGNTIYF. The DNA for the CDR3 is TGCAGCGTTGTAATGGCTGGCTCTGGAAACACCATATATTTT.

The CDR3 bases are TGTGCCAGCATCGGGGGCGCGTTTTATAATTATAATTCACCCCTCCACTTT. Protein sequence: CASIGGAFYNYNSPLHF. The rearrangement joins TRBV2 to TRBJ1-6, with D maybe TRBD1 (6 bases). Trimming removed 7 bases from V and 4 bases from J, with 20 bases in between. From germline, CDR1 is SNHLY and CDR2 FYNNEI. This CDR3 has 17 amino acids.

The genes are TRBV6-1 and TRBJ2-1; D possibly corresponds to TRBD2 (5 bases). In germline, CDR1 is MNHNS, CDR2 SASEGT. Trimming pared 6 bases from V and 10 bases from J, leaving 10 bases between. The CDR3 runs 11 residues. In DNA form, the CDR3 reads TGTGCCAGCAGAACCCCGGGAGAGCAGTTCTTC. It is translated as CASRTPGEQFF.

This chain joins TRBV25-1 and TRBJ2-1; TRBD1 might be the D (5 bases). V was cut by 4 bases and J by 7 bases, with 8 bases left in between. The germline CDR1 and CDR2 sequences are MGHDK and SYGVNS. The CDR3 is made up of 12 amino acids. The CDR3 DNA reads as TGTGCCAGCAGTGCAGGGTTGAATGAGCAGTTCTTC. Translating gives CASSAGLNEQFF.

This sequence joins TRBV7-8 and TRBJ2-2; 7 nucleotides match TRBD1. The CDR3 covers 17 residues. In germline, CDR1 is SGHVS, CDR2 FQNEAQ. The V segment lost 8 bases and the J segment 2 bases; nucleotides outside the gene matches: 14. The CDR3 nucleotides read TGTGCCAGCGAATTTACCCAGGGACAGACAAACACCGGGGAGCTGTTTTTT. Protein sequence: CASEFTQGQTNTGELFF.

V usage is TRBV27 and J usage is TRBJ1-4; the D is unclear. Germline lookup yields CDR1 MNHEY and CDR2 SMNVEV (reference sequence). With 5 bases removed from V and 0 bases from J, the gap between germline ends came to 7 bases. This CDR3 region has 14 residues. CDR3 DNA sequence: TGTGCCAGCAGTGGAGTCGCAACTAATGAAAAACTGTTTTTT. Its translation: CASSGVATNEKLFF.

The rearrangement joins TRBV2 to TRBJ2-7, with 9 bases aligning to TRBD1. Trimming at V came to 7 bases and at J to 6 bases, leaving 7 bases not matched to a gene. The germline V gene encodes CDR1 SNHLY and CDR2 FYNNEI. This CDR3 spans 13 amino acids. The CDR3 region is CASTSDRGGEQYF. CDR3 DNA: TGTGCCAGCACCTCGGACAGGGGTGGCGAGCAGTACTTC.

The chain uses TRBV5-4 and TRBJ2-3; TRBD2 might be the D (5 bases). V lost 3 bases and J 2 bases, leaving 10 bases between the germline ends. This CDR3 is built from 14 residues. Germline V gene lookup returns CDR1 SGHNT and CDR2 YYREEE (reference sequence). The CDR3 coding sequence is TGTGCCAGCAGCTCAAGCGGAATCACAGATACGCAGTATTTT. Amino acids: CASSSSGITDTQYF.

The V and J genes are TRBV13 and TRBJ2-3; 10 bases agree with TRBD2. Trimming at V came to 2 bases and at J to 0 bases, leaving 2 bases not matched to a gene. The germline V gene has CDR1 PRHDT and CDR2 FYEKMQ (reference sequence). CDR3 length: 16 amino acids. CDR3 sequence: CASSLWTSGSTDTQYF. Written as DNA, the CDR3 is TGTGCCAGCAGCTTATGGACTAGCGGAAGCACAGATACGCAGTATTTT.

The chain combines TRBV7-2 with TRBJ2-7; 9 bases line up with TRBD2. Trimming took 0 bases from V and 2 from J; bases not matched to a gene: 2. The CDR3 is 15 residues long. Germline values: CDR1 SGHTA, CDR2 FQGNSA. The CDR3 DNA reads as TGTGCCAGCAGCTTAGCGGCGGGAGGGCCCTACGAGCAGTACTTC. Translated: CASSLAAGGPYEQYF.

This rearrangement joins TRBV7-9 to TRBJ2-7; maybe TRBD2 (6 bases). The CDR3 totals 14 residues. Germline V gives CDR1 SEHNR, CDR2 FQNEAQ (reference sequence). V gave up 4 bases and J gave up 3 bases, with 13 bases separating them. CDR3 region: CASSSAGSLYEQYF. CDR3 DNA sequence: TGTGCCAGCAGCTCCGCCGGGAGTCTCTACGAGCAGTACTTC. The whole variable domain, filled in from reference TRBV7-9 and TRBJ2-7, reads DTGVSQNPRHKITKRGQNVTFRCDPISEHNRLYWYRQTLGQGPEFLTYFQNEAQLEKSRLLSDRFSAERPKGSFSTLEIQRTEQGDSAMYLCASSSAGSLYEQYFGPGTRLTVT.

The chain is built from TRBV27 and TRBJ1-2, with unresolved D. Trimming took off 3 bases at V and 6 bases at J, with 11 bases between the two ends. The germline gives CDR1 MNHEY, CDR2 SMNVEV (reference sequence). CDR3 length equals 13 residues. CDR3 in DNA: TGTGCCAGCAGTTTGGTCGGAAGAGATGGCTACACCTTC. This codes for CASSLVGRDGYTF.

V is TRBV19 and J is TRBJ1-2, with D perhaps matching TRBD1 (5 bases). Trimming took 5 bases from V and 4 from J, leaving 14 bases between them. Germline CDR1 LNHDA, CDR2 SQIVND (reference sequence). CDR3 length: 14 residues. CDR3: CASSPGPLGYGYTF. The CDR3 DNA is TGTGCCAGTAGTCCGGGACCCCTTGGCTATGGCTACACCTTC.

This chain links TRBV5-5 with TRBJ2-1; a weak D match, TRBD1 (5 bases). Trimming shortened V by 1 base and J by 1 base, and 9 bases separated the two germline ends. The CDR3 contains 15 residues. Germline assignment: CDR1 SGHKS and CDR2 YYEKEE (reference sequence). The CDR3 DNA reads TGTGCCAGCAGCTTGTGGCAGGGTTCCTACAATGAGCAGTTCTTC. It specifies CASSLWQGSYNEQFF.

This chain uses TRBV9 with TRBJ2-1, with a weak D call TRBD2 (7 bases). The germline V gene has CDR1 SGDLS and CDR2 YYNGEE. This CDR3 comprises 21 residues. The V end was cut by 0 bases, the J end by 1 base, with 26 bases between. In DNA, the CDR3 is TGTGCCAGCAGCGTAGAGGGGGGGACGAAAGCGCCGGGCGGGTCCTACAATGAGCAGTTCTTC. Translation: CASSVEGGTKAPGGSYNEQFF. Based on the CDR3 plus reference TRBV9 and TRBJ2-1, the full variable domain is DSGVTQTPKHLITATGQRVTLRCSPRSGDLSVYWYQQSLDQGLQFLIQYYNGEERAKGNILERFSAQQFPDLHSELNLSSLELGDSALYFCASSVEGGTKAPGGSYNEQFFGPGTRLTVL.

The chain couples TRBV2 to TRBJ1-5, with 7 bases matching TRBD1. This CDR3 region has 13 residues. Per the germline V gene, CDR1 is SNHLY and CDR2 is FYNNEI. Trimming at V came to 6 bases and at J to 5 bases, leaving 4 bases not matched to a gene. CDR3 coding DNA: TGTGCCAGCAGGTTTACAGGGGATCAGCCCCAGCATTTT. Encoded protein: CASRFTGDQPQHF.

Written as DNA, the CDR3 is TGTGCCAGCAGCTTAGCGGCAGGCTACGAGCAGTACTTC. Protein product: CASSLAAGYEQYF. V gene TRBV11-2 combines with J gene TRBJ2-7; D gene uncertain. Trimming stripped 1 base from V and 3 bases from J, with 7 bases between. There are 13 residues in the CDR3. Per the germline V gene, CDR1 is SGHAT and CDR2 is FQNNGV.

The rearrangement uses TRBV10-3 and TRBJ1-2; D call uncertain. Looked up from germline, CDR1 is ENHRY and CDR2 is SYGVKD. Trimming pared 10 bases from V and 8 bases from J, leaving 20 bases between. CDR3 length: 13 amino acids. DNA of the CDR3: TGTGCCACCGAGAAGGGCCAAGGAGGGGGCTACACCTTC. This sequence encodes CATEKGQGGGYTF.